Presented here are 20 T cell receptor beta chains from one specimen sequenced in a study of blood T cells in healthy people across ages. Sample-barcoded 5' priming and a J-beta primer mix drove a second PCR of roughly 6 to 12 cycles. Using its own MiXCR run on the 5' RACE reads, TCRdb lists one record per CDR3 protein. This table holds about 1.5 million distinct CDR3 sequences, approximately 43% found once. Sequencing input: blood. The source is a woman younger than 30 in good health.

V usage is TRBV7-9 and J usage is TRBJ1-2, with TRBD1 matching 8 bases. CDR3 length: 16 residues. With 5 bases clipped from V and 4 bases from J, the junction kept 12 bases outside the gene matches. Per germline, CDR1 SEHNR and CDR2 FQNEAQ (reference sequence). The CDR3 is CASSPIPGQVLYGYTF. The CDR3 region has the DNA TGTGCCAGCAGCCCGATCCCGGGACAGGTCCTCTATGGCTACACCTTC.

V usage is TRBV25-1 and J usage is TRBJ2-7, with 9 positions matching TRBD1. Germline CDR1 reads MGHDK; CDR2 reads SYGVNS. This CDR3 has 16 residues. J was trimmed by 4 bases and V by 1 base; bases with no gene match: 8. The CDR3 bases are TGTGCCAGCAGTGAATGGAGACAGGGGGGCTATTACGAGCAGTACTTC. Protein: CASSEWRQGGYYEQYF.

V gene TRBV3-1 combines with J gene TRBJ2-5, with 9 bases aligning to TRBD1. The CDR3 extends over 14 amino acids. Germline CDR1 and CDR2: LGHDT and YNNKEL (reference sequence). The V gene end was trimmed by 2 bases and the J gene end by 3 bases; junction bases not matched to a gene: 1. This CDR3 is CASSQTGGKETQYF. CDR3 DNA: TGTGCCAGCAGCCAAACAGGGGGCAAAGAGACCCAGTACTTC.

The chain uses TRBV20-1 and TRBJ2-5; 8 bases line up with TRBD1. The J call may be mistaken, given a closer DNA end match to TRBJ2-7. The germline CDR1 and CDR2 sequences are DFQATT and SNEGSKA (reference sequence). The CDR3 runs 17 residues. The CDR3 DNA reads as TGCAGTGCTAGACACCACGGACAGGGCTTGGAACCGGGCGAGCAGTACTTC. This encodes CSARHHGQGLEPGEQYF.

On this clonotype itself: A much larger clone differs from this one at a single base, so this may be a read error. Written as DNA, the CDR3 is TGCAGCGCCCGCTCCAGCCGGACAGGGAGAACAGATACGCAGTATTTT. Amino acids: CSARSSRTGRTDTQYF. This chain uses TRBV29-1 with TRBJ2-3; 8 bases are shared with TRBD1. Germline V gene data show CDR1 as SQVTM and CDR2 as ANQGSEA. This CDR3 comprises 16 residues. V lost 7 bases to trimming and J lost 3 bases; unmatched junction nucleotides: 15.

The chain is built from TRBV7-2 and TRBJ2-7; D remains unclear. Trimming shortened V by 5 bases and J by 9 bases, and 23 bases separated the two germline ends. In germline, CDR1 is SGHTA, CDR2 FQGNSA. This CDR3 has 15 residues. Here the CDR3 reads CASSREAIIQSRQYF. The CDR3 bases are TGTGCCAGCAGCCGAGAGGCGATCATCCAAAGCCGGCAGTACTTC.

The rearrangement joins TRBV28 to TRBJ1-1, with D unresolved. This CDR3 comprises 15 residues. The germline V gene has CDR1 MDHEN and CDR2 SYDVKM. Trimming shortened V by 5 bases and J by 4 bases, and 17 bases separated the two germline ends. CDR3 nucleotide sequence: TGTGCCAGCAGTCTCAGTCCCGCGGCGTCCACTGAAGCTTTCTTT. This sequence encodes CASSLSPAASTEAFF.

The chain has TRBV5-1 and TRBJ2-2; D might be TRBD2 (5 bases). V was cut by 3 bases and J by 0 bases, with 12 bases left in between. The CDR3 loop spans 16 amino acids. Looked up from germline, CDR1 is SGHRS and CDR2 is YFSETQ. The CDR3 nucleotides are TGCGCCAGCAGCTATTTAGCGAGCTCGAACACCGGGGAGCTGTTTTTT. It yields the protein CASSYLASSNTGELFF.

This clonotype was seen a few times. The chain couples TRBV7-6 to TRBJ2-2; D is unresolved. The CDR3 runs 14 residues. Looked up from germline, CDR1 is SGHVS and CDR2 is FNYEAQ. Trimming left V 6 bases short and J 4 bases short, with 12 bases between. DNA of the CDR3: TGTGCCAGCAGGTCGCTGAGCATCACCGGGGAGCTGTTTTTT. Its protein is CASRSLSITGELFF.

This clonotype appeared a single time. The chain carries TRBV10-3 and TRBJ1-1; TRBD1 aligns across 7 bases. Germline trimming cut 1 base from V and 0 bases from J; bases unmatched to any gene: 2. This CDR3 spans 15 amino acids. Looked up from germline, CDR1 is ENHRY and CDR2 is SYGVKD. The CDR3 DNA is TGTGCCATCAGTGAGTTGGACAGGTTGAACACTGAAGCTTTCTTT. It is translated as CAISELDRLNTEAFF.

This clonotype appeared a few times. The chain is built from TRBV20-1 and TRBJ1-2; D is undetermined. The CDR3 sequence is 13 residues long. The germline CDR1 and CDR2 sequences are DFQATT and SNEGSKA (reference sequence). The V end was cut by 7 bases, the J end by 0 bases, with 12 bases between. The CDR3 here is CSGRVASNYGYTF. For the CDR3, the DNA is TGCAGTGGAAGGGTAGCTTCTAACTATGGCTACACCTTC.

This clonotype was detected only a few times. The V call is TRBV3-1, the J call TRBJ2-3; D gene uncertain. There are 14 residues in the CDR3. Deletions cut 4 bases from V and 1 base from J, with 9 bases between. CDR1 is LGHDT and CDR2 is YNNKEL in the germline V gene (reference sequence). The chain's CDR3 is CASSLLLRTDTQYF. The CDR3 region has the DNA TGTGCCAGCAGCCTACTGCTACGCACAGATACGCAGTATTTT.

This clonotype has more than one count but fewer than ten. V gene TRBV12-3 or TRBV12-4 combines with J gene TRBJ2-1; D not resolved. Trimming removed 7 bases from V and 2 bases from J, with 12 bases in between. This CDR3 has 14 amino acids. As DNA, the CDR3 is TGTGCCAGCAATCCAACGGGTCCCTACAATGAGCAGTTCTTC. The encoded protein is CASNPTGPYNEQFF.

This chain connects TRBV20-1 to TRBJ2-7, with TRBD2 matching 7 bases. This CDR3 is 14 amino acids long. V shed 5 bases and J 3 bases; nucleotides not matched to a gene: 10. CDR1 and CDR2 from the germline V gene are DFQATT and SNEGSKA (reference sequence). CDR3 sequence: CSASGEAGDYEQYF. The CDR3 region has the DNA TGCAGTGCTTCGGGTGAGGCGGGGGACTACGAGCAGTACTTC.

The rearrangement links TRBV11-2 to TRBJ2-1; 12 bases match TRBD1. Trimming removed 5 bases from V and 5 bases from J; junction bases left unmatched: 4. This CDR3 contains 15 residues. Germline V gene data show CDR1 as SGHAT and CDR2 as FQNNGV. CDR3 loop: CASSDWDRGHNEQFF. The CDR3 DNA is TGTGCCAGCAGCGATTGGGACAGGGGGCACAATGAGCAGTTCTTC.

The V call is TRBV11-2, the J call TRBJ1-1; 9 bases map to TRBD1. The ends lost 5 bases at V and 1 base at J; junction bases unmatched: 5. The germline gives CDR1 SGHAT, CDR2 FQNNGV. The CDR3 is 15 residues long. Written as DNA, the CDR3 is TGTGCCAGCAGCGACGGACAGGGGTGGAACACTGAAGCTTTCTTT. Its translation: CASSDGQGWNTEAFF.

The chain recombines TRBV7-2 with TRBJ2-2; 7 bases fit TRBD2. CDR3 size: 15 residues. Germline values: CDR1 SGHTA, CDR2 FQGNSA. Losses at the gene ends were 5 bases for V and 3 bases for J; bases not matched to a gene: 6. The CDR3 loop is CASSQGTTYTGELFF. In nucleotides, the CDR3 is TGTGCCAGCAGCCAAGGGACTACTTACACCGGGGAGCTGTTTTTT.

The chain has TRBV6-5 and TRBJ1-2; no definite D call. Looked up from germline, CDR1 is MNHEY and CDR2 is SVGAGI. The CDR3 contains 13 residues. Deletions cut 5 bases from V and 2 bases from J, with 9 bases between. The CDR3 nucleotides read TGTGCCAGCAGTGACGGGCAGAACTATGGCTACACCTTC. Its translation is CASSDGQNYGYTF.

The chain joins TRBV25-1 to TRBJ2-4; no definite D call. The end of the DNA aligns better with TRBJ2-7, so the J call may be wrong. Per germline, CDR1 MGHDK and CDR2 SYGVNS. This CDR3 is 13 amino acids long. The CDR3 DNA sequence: TGTGCCAGCAGTGTACCAGAAGCCTACGAGCAGTACTTC. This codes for CASSVPEAYEQYF.

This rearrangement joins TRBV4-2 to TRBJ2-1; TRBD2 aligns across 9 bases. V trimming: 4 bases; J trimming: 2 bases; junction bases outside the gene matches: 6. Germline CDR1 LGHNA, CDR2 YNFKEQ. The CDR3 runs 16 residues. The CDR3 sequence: CASSPGLAATYNEQFF. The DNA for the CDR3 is TGTGCCAGCAGCCCGGGACTAGCCGCAACCTACAATGAGCAGTTCTTC.